This T cell receptor (beta chain) was documented in a study of shared clonotypes between healthy human individuals. In the naive CD8 group, cells lacked CD45RO and were positively selected for CCR7, so terminally differentiated effector memory CD45RA+ cells were left out. This table comes from immunoSEQ multiplex PCR, and its TCRdb copy is limited to in-frame clones, with some not included. The sample contains approximately 590,000 clones, nearly 97% of which appear only once. CDR1 PRHDT and CDR2 FYEKMQ come from the germline V gene (reference sequence). The CDR3 has 14 residues. V was clipped by 2 bases and J by 5 bases; unmatched bases: 5.

The material sequenced was naive CD8+ T cells sorted from blood. The rearrangement uses TRBV13 and TRBJ2-5, with 7 bases matching TRBD1. This TCR was recovered from a woman between 25 and 40 years old in good health. The CDR3: CASSLRQGHETQYF. CDR3 bases: TGTGCCAGCAGCTTACGACAGGGTCACGAGACCCAGTACTTC.